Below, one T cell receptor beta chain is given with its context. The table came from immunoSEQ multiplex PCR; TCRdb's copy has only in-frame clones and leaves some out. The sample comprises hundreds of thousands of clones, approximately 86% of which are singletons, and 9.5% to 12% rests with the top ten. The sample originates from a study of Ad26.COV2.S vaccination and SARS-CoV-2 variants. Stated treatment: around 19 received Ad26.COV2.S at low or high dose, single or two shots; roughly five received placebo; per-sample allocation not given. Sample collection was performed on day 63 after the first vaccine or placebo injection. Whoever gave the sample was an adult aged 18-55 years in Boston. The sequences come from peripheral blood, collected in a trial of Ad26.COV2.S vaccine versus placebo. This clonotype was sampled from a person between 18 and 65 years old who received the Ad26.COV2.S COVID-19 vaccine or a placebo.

The CDR3 nucleotides are TGTGCCAGCAGAGGAGCAGGGGCCGATTCACCCCTCCACTTT. This codes for CASRGAGADSPLHF. The chain is built from TRBV5-4 and TRBJ1-6, with D maybe TRBD1 (6 bases). Germline V gene lookup returns CDR1 SGHNT and CDR2 YYREEE (reference sequence). The length of the CDR3 is 14 residues. Trimming cost V 5 bases and J 8 bases, with 14 bases left between them.